This T cell receptor beta chain comes out of a study of blood T cell repertoires in COVID-19. Across the study: The origin of the acute and convalescent COVID-19 samples was the United States, Italy and Spain. PBMCs, B-cell-depleted T cells, or T cells provided the cDNA or gDNA that made up the material.

Trimming cost V 0 bases and J 5 bases; bases outside gene matches: 4. Looked up from germline, CDR1 is WNHNN and CDR2 is SYGVQD (reference sequence). The CDR3 consists of 16 residues. Original processing methods: Amplification of reference gene primers provided the estimated nucleated cell counts. TCRdb keeps only in-frame clones here, not all; method: immunoSEQ multiplex PCR. Clonal size and the V and J genes are those of that table, whereas D and trimming came from the DNA. Of 150,000 to 200,000 clones in the sample, about four fifths were seen once. The rearrangement links TRBV10-1 to TRBJ2-1, with TRBD2 matching over 10 bases. The sequence was collected from a man in his sixties with acute or convalescent COVID-19. Source material: peripheral blood. CDR3 sequence: CASSESSGRGDNEQFF. DNA of the CDR3: TGCGCCAGCAGTGAGTCGAGCGGGAGGGGGGACAATGAGCAGTTCTTC.